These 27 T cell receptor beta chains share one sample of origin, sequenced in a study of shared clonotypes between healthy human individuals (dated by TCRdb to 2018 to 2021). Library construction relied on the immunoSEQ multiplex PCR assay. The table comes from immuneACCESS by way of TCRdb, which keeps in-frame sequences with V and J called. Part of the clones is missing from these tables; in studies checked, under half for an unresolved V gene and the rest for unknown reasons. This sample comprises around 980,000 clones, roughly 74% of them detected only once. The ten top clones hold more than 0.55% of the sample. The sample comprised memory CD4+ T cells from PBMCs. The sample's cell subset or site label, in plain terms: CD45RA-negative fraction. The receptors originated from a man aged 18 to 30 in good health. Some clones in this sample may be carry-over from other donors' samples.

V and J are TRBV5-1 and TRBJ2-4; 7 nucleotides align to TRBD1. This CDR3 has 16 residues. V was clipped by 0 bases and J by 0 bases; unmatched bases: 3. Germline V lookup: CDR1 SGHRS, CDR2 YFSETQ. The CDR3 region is CASSLGTGLAKNIQYF. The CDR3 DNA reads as TGCGCCAGCAGCTTGGGGACAGGATTAGCCAAAAACATTCAGTACTTC.

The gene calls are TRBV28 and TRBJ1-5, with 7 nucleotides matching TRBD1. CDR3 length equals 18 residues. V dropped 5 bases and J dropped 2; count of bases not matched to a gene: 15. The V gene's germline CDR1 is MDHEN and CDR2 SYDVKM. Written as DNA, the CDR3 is TGTGCCAGCAGTCTCTGGACAGGCGAGGGGCGCGGCAATCAGCCCCAGCATTTT. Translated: CASSLWTGEGRGNQPQHF.

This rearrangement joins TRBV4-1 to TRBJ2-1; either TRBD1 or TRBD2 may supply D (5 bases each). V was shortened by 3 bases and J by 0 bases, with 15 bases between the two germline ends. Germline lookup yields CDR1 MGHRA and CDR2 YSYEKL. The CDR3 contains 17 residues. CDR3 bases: TGCGCCAGCAGCCAGGAGTCGGCAGGGAGCTCCTACAATGAGCAGTTCTTC. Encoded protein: CASSQESAGSSYNEQFF.

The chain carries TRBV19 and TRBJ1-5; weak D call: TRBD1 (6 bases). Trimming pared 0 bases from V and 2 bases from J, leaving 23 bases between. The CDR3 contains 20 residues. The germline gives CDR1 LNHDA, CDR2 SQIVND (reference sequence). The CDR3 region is CASSIDGGLAGDTGNQPQHF. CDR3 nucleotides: TGTGCCAGTAGTATAGACGGGGGCTTGGCGGGGGACACCGGCAATCAGCCCCAGCATTTT.

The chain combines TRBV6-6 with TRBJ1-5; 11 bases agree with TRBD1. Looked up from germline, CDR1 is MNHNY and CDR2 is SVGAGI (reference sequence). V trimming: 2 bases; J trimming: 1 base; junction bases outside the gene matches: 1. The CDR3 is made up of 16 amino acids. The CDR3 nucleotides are TGTGCCAGCAGTTACGGACAGGGGGCAAGCAATCAGCCCCAGCATTTT. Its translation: CASSYGQGASNQPQHF.

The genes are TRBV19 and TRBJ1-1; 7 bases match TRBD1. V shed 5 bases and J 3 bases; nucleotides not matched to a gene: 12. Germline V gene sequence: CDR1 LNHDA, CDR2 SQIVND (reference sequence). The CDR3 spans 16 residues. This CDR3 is CASSSFGRTGDTEAFF. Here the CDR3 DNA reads TGTGCCAGTAGTTCTTTCGGCCGGACAGGTGACACTGAAGCTTTCTTT.

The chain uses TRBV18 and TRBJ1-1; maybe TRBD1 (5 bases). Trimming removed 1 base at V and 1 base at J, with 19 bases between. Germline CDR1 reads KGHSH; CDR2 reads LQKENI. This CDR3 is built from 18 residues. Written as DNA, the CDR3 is TGTGCCAGCTCACCACGAAAACCCTCAACAGGAGAGAACACTGAAGCTTTCTTT. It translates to CASSPRKPSTGENTEAFF.

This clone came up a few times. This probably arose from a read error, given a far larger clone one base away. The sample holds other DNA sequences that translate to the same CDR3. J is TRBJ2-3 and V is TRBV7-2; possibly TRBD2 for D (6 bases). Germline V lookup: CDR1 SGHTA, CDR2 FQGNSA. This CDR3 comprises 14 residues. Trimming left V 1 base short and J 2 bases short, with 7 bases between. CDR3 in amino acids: CASSLGGNTDTQYF. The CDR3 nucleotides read TGTGCCAGCAGCTTAGGCGGGAACACAGATACGCAGTATTTT.

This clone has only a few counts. The CDR3: CASSTGNSYGYTF. The DNA of the CDR3 is TGTGCCAGTAGTACAGGGAATAGTTATGGCTACACCTTC. The chain recombines TRBV19 with TRBJ1-2; D possibly corresponds to TRBD1 (5 bases). Germline V gives CDR1 LNHDA, CDR2 SQIVND (reference sequence). The CDR3 is 13 residues long. Trimming took off 4 bases at V and 5 bases at J, with 11 bases between the two ends.

The CDR3, as DNA: TGTGCCAGCAGTGGTACCCGAACCTCTGGGGCCAACGTCCTGACTTTC. Protein: CASSGTRTSGANVLTF. V gene TRBV6-1 combines with J gene TRBJ2-6, with D unresolved. CDR3 size: 16 residues. Germline V gene sequence: CDR1 MNHNS, CDR2 SASEGT. Trimming took 4 bases from V and 0 from J, leaving 10 bases between them.

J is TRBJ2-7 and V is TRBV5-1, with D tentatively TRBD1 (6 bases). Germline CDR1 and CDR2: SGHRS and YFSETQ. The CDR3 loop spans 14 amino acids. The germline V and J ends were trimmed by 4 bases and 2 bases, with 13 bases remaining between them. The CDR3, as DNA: TGCGCCAGCAGCCCGCAGGGGCCCCCCTACGAGCAGTACTTC. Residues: CASSPQGPPYEQYF.

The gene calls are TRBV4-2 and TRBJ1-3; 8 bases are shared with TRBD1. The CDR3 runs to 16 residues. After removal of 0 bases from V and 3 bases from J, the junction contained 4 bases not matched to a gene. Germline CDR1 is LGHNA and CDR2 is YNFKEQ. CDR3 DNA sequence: TGTGCCAGCAGCCAAGAACCGGGACAGGATGGAAACACCATATATTTT. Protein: CASSQEPGQDGNTIYF.

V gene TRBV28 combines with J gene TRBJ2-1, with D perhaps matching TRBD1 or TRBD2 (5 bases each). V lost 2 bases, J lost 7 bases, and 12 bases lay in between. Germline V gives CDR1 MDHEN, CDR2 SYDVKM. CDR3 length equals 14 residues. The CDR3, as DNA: TGTGCCAGCAGTTTAAATCAGGGCGGGAATGAGCAGTTCTTC. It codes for CASSLNQGGNEQFF. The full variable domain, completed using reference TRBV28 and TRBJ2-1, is DVKVTQSSRYLVKRTGEKVFLECVQDMDHENMFWYRQDPGLGLRLIYFSYDVKMKEKGDIPEGYSVSREKKERFSLILESASTNQTSMYLCASSLNQGGNEQFFGPGTRLTVL.

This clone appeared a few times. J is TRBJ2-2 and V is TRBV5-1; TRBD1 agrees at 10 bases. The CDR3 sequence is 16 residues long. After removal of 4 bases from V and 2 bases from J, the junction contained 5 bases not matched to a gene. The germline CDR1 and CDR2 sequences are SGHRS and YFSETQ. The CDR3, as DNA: TGCGCCAGCAGCCCGGGGGACAGGGGAAACACCGGGGAGCTGTTTTTT. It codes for CASSPGDRGNTGELFF.

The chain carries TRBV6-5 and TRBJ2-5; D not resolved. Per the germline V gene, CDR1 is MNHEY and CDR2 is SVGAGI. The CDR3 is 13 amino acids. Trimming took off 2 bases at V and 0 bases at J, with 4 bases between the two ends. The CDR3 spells CASSYVDQETQYF. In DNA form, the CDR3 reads TGTGCCAGCAGTTACGTGGACCAAGAGACCCAGTACTTC.

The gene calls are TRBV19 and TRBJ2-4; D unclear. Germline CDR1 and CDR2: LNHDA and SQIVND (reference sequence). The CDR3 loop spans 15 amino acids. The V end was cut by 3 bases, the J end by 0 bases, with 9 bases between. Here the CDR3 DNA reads TGTGCCAGTAGTATCCTGGGGTTAGCCAAAAACATTCAGTACTTC. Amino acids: CASSILGLAKNIQYF.

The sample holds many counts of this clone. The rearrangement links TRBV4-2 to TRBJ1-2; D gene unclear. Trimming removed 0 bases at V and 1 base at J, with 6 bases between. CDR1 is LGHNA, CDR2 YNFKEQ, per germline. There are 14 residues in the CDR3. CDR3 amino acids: CASSQDLVNYGYTF. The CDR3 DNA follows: TGTGCCAGCAGCCAAGATTTGGTTAACTATGGCTACACCTTC.

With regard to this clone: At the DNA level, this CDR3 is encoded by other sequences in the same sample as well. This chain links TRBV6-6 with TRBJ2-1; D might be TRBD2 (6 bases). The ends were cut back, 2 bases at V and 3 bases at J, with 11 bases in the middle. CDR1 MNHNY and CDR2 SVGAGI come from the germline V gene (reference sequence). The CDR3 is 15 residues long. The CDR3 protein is CASSYGTGDYNEQFF. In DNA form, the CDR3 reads TGTGCCAGCAGTTACGGGACGGGAGACTACAATGAGCAGTTCTTC.

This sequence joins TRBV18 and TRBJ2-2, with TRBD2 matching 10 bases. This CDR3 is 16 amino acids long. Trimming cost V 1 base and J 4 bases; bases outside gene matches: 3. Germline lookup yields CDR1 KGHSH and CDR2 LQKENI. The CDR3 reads CASSPLAGGSTGELFF. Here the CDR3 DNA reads TGTGCCAGCTCACCACTAGCGGGAGGATCCACCGGGGAGCTGTTTTTT.

The CDR3 region has the DNA TGTGCCAGCAGTCCGGGAGGGGGATTCAGGGTCTACGAGCAGTACTTC. Translating gives CASSPGGGFRVYEQYF. The chain links TRBV7-7 to TRBJ2-7; 8 bases line up with TRBD2. The CDR3 runs 16 residues. The germline gives CDR1 SSHAT, CDR2 FNYEAQ (reference sequence). V was pared by 6 bases and J by 3 bases, with 13 bases of the junction left unmatched.

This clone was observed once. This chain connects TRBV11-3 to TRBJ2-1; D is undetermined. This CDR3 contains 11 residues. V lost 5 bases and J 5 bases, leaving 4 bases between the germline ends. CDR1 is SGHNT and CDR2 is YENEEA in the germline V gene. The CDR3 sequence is CASSGNNEQFF. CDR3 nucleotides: TGTGCCAGCAGCGGGAACAATGAGCAGTTCTTC.

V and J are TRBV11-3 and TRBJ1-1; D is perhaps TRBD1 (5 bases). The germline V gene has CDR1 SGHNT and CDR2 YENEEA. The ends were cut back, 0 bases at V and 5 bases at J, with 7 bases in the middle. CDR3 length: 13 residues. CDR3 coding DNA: TGTGCCAGCAGCTTAGACAGGGAGACTGAAGCTTTCTTT. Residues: CASSLDRETEAFF.

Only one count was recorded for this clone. Here the CDR3 reads CASSLLAGGVNEQFF. The DNA of the CDR3 is TGTGCCAGCAGCCTCCTAGCGGGAGGTGTCAATGAGCAGTTCTTC. The rearrangement links TRBV2 to TRBJ2-1; 11 bases are shared with TRBD2. The trim removed 6 bases at V and 6 bases at J, leaving 7 bases unmatched. Germline CDR1 SNHLY, CDR2 FYNNEI. The CDR3 spans 15 residues.

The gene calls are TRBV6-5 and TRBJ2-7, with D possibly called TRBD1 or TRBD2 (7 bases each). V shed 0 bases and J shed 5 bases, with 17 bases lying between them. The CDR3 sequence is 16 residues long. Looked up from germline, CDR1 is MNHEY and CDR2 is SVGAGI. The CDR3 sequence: CASSYSTPGGGHEQYF. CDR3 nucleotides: TGTGCCAGCAGTTACTCGACTCCAGGGGGGGGCCACGAGCAGTACTTC.

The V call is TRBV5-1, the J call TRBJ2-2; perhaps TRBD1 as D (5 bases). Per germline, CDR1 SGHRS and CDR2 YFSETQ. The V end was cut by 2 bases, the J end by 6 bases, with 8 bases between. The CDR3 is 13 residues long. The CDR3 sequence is CASSLLQAGELFF. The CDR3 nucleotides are TGCGCCAGCAGCTTACTACAGGCCGGGGAGCTGTTTTTT.

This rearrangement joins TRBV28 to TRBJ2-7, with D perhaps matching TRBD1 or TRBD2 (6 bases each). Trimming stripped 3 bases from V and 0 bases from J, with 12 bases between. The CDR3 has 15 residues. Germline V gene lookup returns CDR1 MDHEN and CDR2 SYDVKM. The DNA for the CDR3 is TGTGCCAGCAGTTTCGGAGGGGGGTACTCCTACGAGCAGTACTTC. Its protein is CASSFGGGYSYEQYF.

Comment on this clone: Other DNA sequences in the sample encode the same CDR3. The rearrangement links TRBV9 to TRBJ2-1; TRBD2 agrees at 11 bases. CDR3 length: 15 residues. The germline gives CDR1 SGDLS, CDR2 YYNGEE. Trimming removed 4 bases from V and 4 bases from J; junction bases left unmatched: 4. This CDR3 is CASSPRLAGYNEQFF. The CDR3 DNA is TGTGCCAGCAGCCCCAGACTAGCGGGGTACAATGAGCAGTTCTTC.